What follows describes a single TCR beta chain. The sample originates from a study of blood T cell repertoires in COVID-19. Whole-study context: COVID-19 samples from acute and convalescent phases originated in the United States, Italy and Spain.

Original processing methods: How many nucleated cells were present was estimated from reference gene primer amplification. The method was immunoSEQ multiplex PCR; TCRdb's version includes in-frame clones alone and lacks a portion of them. The V and J calls and clone size are taken from that table; D and trimming were inferred from the DNA. This table has about 280,000 clones, about 90% appearing once. The sample was peripheral blood. This receptor was obtained from a woman in her thirties with COVID-19, enrolled during active disease.

The CDR3 here is CASSAPGQGSYGYTF. CDR3 sequence (DNA): TGTGCCAGCAGCGCCCCGGGACAGGGATCCTATGGCTACACCTTC. V is TRBV7-9 and J is TRBJ1-2; 9 bases match TRBD1. CDR1 and CDR2 from the germline V gene are SEHNR and FQNEAQ (reference sequence). The CDR3 is made up of 15 amino acids. Unmatched junction bases numbered 8, after V lost 5 bases and J lost 4 bases.